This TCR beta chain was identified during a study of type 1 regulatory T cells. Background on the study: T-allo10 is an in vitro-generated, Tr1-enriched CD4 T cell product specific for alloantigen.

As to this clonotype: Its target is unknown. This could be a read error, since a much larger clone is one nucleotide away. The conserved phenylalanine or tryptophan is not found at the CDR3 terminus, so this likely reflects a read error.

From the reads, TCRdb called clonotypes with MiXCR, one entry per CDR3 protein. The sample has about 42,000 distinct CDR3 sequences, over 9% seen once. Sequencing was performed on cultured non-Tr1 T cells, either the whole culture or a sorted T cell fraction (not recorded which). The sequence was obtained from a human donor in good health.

CDR3 coding DNA: TGTGCCAGCAGTGAATTACGGCCTAAAGAGACCCAGTACTCC. Translating it yields CASSELRPKETQYS. This chain links TRBV25-1 with TRBJ2-5; D is uncertain. CDR1 is MGHDK and CDR2 is SYGVNS in the germline V gene. V dropped 1 base and J dropped 3 bases, with 9 bases sitting between them. This CDR3 is 14 amino acids long.